The 5 T cell receptor beta chains in this list originate from one sample, sequenced in a study of cytomegalovirus exposure and HLA in healthy donors. Amplification used 60 Vbeta primers and 13 Jbeta primers. Some clones are missing from TCRdb's copy, which holds only in-frame ones; the method was immunoSEQ multiplex PCR. Here the sample table reports under 95,000 clones. Sequencing was carried out using PBMCs. These receptors were obtained from a middle-aged man in good health and CMV-seronegative.

The chain links TRBV28 to TRBJ2-5; D is undetermined. Between the trimmed V and J ends, which lost 3 bases and 4 bases, there was a span of 9 bases. CDR1 and CDR2 from the germline V gene are MDHEN and SYDVKM. This CDR3 has 13 amino acids. This CDR3 is CASSLYMRETQYF. Here the CDR3 DNA reads TGTGCCAGCAGTTTGTATATGCGAGAGACCCAGTACTTC.

V gene TRBV5-6 combines with J gene TRBJ2-1; 11 nucleotides line up with TRBD2. Unmatched junction bases numbered 4, after V lost 3 bases and J lost 5 bases. Looked up from germline, CDR1 is SGHDT and CDR2 is YYEEEE. The CDR3 extends over 15 amino acids. This CDR3 reads CASSSGTSGNNEQFF. In DNA form, the CDR3 reads TGTGCCAGCAGCTCAGGGACTAGCGGTAACAATGAGCAGTTCTTC.

The chain links TRBV4-1 to TRBJ2-5; weak D call: TRBD1 (6 bases). Trimming shortened V by 4 bases and J by 2 bases, and 8 bases separated the two germline ends. The CDR3 is 13 residues long. Germline loops: CDR1 MGHRA, CDR2 YSYEKL. CDR3 DNA sequence: TGCGCCAGCAGCCGAACAGGGCAAGAGACCCAGTACTTC. Residues: CASSRTGQETQYF.

The chain joins TRBV6-5 to TRBJ1-2; D remains ambiguous. Looked up from germline, CDR1 is MNHEY and CDR2 is SVGAGI. This CDR3 spans 13 amino acids. The V end lost 2 bases, the J end lost 2 bases, and 6 bases lay between the germline ends. The CDR3 DNA reads as TGTGCCAGCAGTTACGCGGGGAACTATGGCTACACCTTC. Amino acid sequence: CASSYAGNYGYTF.

The V and J genes are TRBV23-1 and TRBJ2-1; TRBD1 might be the D (5 bases). TRBV23-1 is labeled an ORF, and its function is uncertain. CDR3 size: 15 residues. V was trimmed by 0 bases and J by 8 bases, leaving 14 bases between them. CDR3 residues: CASSQSIGQGDEQFF. The CDR3 DNA reads as TGCGCCAGCAGTCAATCGATAGGCCAGGGCGATGAGCAGTTCTTC.